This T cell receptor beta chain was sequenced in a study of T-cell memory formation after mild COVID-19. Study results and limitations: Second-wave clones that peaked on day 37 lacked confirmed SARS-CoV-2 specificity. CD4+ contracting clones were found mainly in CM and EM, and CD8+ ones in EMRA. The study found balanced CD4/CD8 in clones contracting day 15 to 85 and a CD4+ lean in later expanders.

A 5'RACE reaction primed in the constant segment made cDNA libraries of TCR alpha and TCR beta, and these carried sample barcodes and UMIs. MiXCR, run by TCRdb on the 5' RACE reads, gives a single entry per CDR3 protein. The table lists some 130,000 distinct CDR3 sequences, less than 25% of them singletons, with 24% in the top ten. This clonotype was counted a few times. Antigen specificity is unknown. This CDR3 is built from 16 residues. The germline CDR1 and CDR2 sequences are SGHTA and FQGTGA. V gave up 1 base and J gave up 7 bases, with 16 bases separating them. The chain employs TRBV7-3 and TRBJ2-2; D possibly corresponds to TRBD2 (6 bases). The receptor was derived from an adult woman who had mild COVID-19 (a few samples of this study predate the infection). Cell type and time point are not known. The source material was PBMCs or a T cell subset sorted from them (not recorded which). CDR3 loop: CASSLMGGDGSGELFF. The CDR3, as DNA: TGTGCCAGCAGCTTAATGGGGGGAGACGGCAGCGGGGAGCTGTTTTTT. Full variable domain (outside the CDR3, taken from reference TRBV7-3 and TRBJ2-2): GAGVSQTPSNKVTEKGKYVELRCDPISGHTALYWYRQSLGQGPEFLIYFQGTGAADDSGLPNDRFFAVRPEGSVSTLKIQRTERGDSAVYLCASSLMGGDGSGELFFGEGSRLTVL.